This TCR beta chain was sequenced during a study of low-dose radiotherapy and immunotherapy resistance in tumors. The overall study: From cycle 1 day 1, patients took oral aspirin 300 mg every day for four cycles.

The time point was: after trial treatment. Treatment denoted: LDRT plus nivolumab, ipilimumab, low-dose cyclophosphamide and aspirin (RACIN trial). Patients eligible had advanced solid tumors without tumor-infiltrating lymphocytes. Alpha- and beta-chain coverage of first-strand cDNA came from TRAV- and TRBV-specific primers. TCR amplification ran 15 to 25 PCR cycles using constant-region and V-primer adapter primers. Each CDR3 protein is one row after TCRdb ran MiXCR on the reads. The sample holds around 60,000 distinct CDR3 sequences, around a quarter seen once. CDR3 length: 11 residues. V dropped 7 bases and J dropped 12; count of bases not matched to a gene: 6. Germline V gene sequence: CDR1 SQVTM, CDR2 ANQGSEA.

The receptor was derived from a male donor with prostate cancer. V usage is TRBV29-1 and J usage is TRBJ2-1, with 10 bases lining up with TRBD2. This specimen was PBMCs, taken after low-dose radiotherapy plus immunotherapy. DNA for the CDR3: TGCAGCGCAGGACTAGCGGAGCGGCAGTTCTTC. It yields the protein CSAGLAERQFF.